The rows below give T cell receptor beta chains drawn from one sample of a study of OX40 agonist ivuxolimab in advanced cancers. The repertoire was sequenced with immunoSEQ multiplex PCR; TCRdb's copy has only in-frame clones and lacks some. The sample carries 22,000 or so clones, around 83% recorded once. Sequencing used CD4+ or CD8+ T cells sorted from blood, obtained in a trial of the OX40 agonist ivuxolimab. These receptors were collected from an adult with an advanced solid tumor such as melanoma, head and neck, liver or kidney cancer. The CDR3 runs from the conserved cysteine through the conserved F or W. The D gene is left open where the match is weak. Only part of the rows carry a size: once, few, many, or a class if the clone is expanded.

clone_size,d_call,v_call,j_call,cdr3_nt,cdr3_aa
few,TRBD1,TRBV14,TRBJ1-5,TGTGCCAGCAGCCTACAGGGGCAGGGTCAGCCCCAGCATTTT,CASSLQGQGQPQHF
.,TRBD1,TRBV29-1,TRBJ1-2,TGCAGCGGGGACAGGGGACCTAACTATGGCTACACCTTC,CSGDRGPNYGYTF
.,TRBD2,TRBV7-9,TRBJ2-5,TGTGCCGGCAAGTCAGCGGGACTACCAGTGACCCAGTACTTC,CAGKSAGLPVTQYF
.,TRBD1,TRBV6-5,TRBJ1-5,TGTGCCATCCGTTACAGGGGCGGTAGTCAGCCCCAGCATTTT,CAIRYRGGSQPQHF
.,.,TRBV2,TRBJ2-1,TGTGCCAGCAGTGTTGCAAATGAGCAGTTCTTC,CASSVANEQFF
few,.,TRBV28,TRBJ1-3,TGTGCCAGCAGTTTAAAGGGGACTCGAGACACCATATATTTT,CASSLKGTRDTIYF
.,.,TRBV11-2,TRBJ2-1,TGTGCCAGCAGCTTTAGGAGTGAGCAGTTCTTC,CASSFRSEQFF
.,.,TRBV4-2,TRBJ1-1,TGTGCCAGCAGCCAGGAAGGGAGGAGCACTGAAGCTTTCTTT,CASSQEGRSTEAFF
.,TRBD1,TRBV19,TRBJ2-5,TGTGCCAGTAGCCTAGACAGGGGAAAAGAGACCCAGTACTTC,CASSLDRGKETQYF
.,TRBD2,TRBV19,TRBJ2-5,TGTGCCAGTAGCCTAGCGGGGGCAGAGACCCAGTACTTC,CASSLAGAETQYF
.,TRBD2,TRBV9,TRBJ2-5,TGTGCCAGCAGCCCGAGCGGGAGAGAGACCCAGTACTTC,CASSPSGRETQYF
.,.,TRBV7-9,TRBJ1-1,TGTGCCAGCAGCCCAGCGGCGGAAGCTTTCTTT,CASSPAAEAFF
.,TRBD1,TRBV4-2,TRBJ2-5,TGTGCCAGCACCCAGGGAAGACAGGGGATGGAAGAGACCCAGTACTTC,CASTQGRQGMEETQYF
few,.,TRBV2,TRBJ1-1,TGTGCCAGCAGAGTCCCAGGGGAAAACACTGAAGCTTTCTTT,CASRVPGENTEAFF
.,.,TRBV6-6,TRBJ2-3,TGTGCCAGCAGTTACCAGGGCACAGATACGCAGTATTTT,CASSYQGTDTQYF
.,.,TRBV7-3,TRBJ2-3,TGTGCCAGCAGCGACGAAAGAGGGATGCTGGGGGCAGGAGATACGCAGTATTTT,CASSDERGMLGAGDTQYF
.,.,TRBV5-6,TRBJ2-7,TGTGCCAGCAGCTCCCCGGGGAGAGACGAGCAGTACTTC,CASSSPGRDEQYF
.,TRBD1,TRBV19,TRBJ1-1,TGTGCCAGTAGTGGGACAGGAGGTGGCACTGAAGCTTTCTTT,CASSGTGGGTEAFF
.,TRBD2,TRBV2,TRBJ2-1,TGTGCCAGCAGTCTCAAGCGGGGGGCCAATGAGCAGTTCTTC,CASSLKRGANEQFF
.,TRBD1,TRBV27,TRBJ2-7,TGTGCCAGCAGTGCCGGGACAGGGTTTCCCTACGAGCAGTACTTC,CASSAGTGFPYEQYF
.,.,TRBV7-9,TRBJ1-1,TGTGCCAGCAGCTCTTCCTTTCGGGACACTGAAGCTTTCTTT,CASSSSFRDTEAFF
few,.,TRBV19,TRBJ2-7,TGTGCCAGTACCAAGACGGTCGGGTACGAGCAGTACTTC,CASTKTVGYEQYF
.,TRBD2,TRBV11-2,TRBJ2-2,TGTGCCAGCAGCTTAGTCGGGGAGGGCAGACCGAACACCGGGGAGCTGTTTTTT,CASSLVGEGRPNTGELFF
.,TRBD2,TRBV27,TRBJ2-1,TGTGCCAGCAGTCCTGACTCGGGACTAAGGTTTTATGAGCAGTTCTTC,CASSPDSGLRFYEQFF
.,.,TRBV6-5,TRBJ2-1,TGTGCCAGCATGCTTGAGGGGGGGGCCGACAATGAGCAGTTCTTC,CASMLEGGADNEQFF
.,.,TRBV5-6,TRBJ2-6,TGTGCCAGCAGAGGTCGTCACTCTGGGGCCAACGTCCTGACTTTC,CASRGRHSGANVLTF
once,.,TRBV7-2,TRBJ2-5,TGTGCCAGCAGCTTATGGAAAGAGACCCAGTACTTC,CASSLWKETQYF
.,TRBD1,TRBV7-9,TRBJ2-7,TGTGCCAGCAGCCCCGGGACAGGGGCCCACGAGCAGTACTTC,CASSPGTGAHEQYF
.,.,TRBV7-8,TRBJ1-1,TGTGCCAGCAGGAACAGATACACTGAAGCTTTCTTT,CASRNRYTEAFF
.,TRBD1,TRBV11-2,TRBJ1-4,TGTGCCAGCAGCTTAGATACGGTGGGACAGGGTGGAGAAAAACTGTTTTTT,CASSLDTVGQGGEKLFF
.,TRBD1,TRBV19,TRBJ1-3,TGTGCCAGTAGTATCGGGACAGCCCCAAGCTCTGGAAACACCATATATTTT,CASSIGTAPSSGNTIYF
.,.,TRBV7-2,TRBJ2-2,TGTGCCAGCAGCCAAGATCATCCCCCCATTGTGGGCACCGGGGAGCTGTTTTTT,CASSQDHPPIVGTGELFF
.,.,TRBV7-6,TRBJ2-7,TGTGCCAGCAGCTTAGGAGGGCTGGACGGCGAGCAGTACTTC,CASSLGGLDGEQYF
.,.,TRBV10-3,TRBJ2-3,TGTGCCATCAGTGACACAGGTGGCACAGATACGCAGTATTTT,CAISDTGGTDTQYF
.,.,TRBV5-4,TRBJ1-4,TGTGCCAGCTCACCCGGCGGGCAGGGTGAAAAACTGTTTTTT,CASSPGGQGEKLFF
.,TRBD1,TRBV27,TRBJ2-6,TGTGCCAGCAGTTTAGCGCCGGGACAGGGGGTCTCTGGGGCCAACGTCCTGACTTTC,CASSLAPGQGVSGANVLTF
.,.,TRBV19,TRBJ2-7,TGTGCCAGTAGTATTCTGCTATCAACCTACTACGAGCAGTACTTC,CASSILLSTYYEQYF
.,TRBD1,TRBV9,TRBJ1-2,TGTGCCAGCAGACAAGCGGGACAGATCCTAGACTATGGCTACACCTTC,CASRQAGQILDYGYTF
.,.,TRBV28,TRBJ1-2,TGTGCCAGCAGTTTGGAGGCTAACTATGGCTACACCTTC,CASSLEANYGYTF
.,.,TRBV7-9,TRBJ2-3,TGTGCCAGCAGCTCAAGACTAGATACGCAGTATTTT,CASSSRLDTQYF
once,.,TRBV14,TRBJ2-3,TGTGCCAGCAGCCAAAGGCTAAGCACAGATACGCAGTATTTT,CASSQRLSTDTQYF
.,TRBD1,TRBV7-9,TRBJ1-1,TGTGCCAGCAGCAGACAGGGGCTCGTCACTGAAGCTTTCTTT,CASSRQGLVTEAFF
.,.,TRBV6-5,TRBJ2-5,TGTGCCAGCAGAAACAGGGAAGAGACCCAGTACTTC,CASRNREETQYF
.,TRBD1,TRBV7-8,TRBJ1-1,TGTGCCAGCAGCTGGAACAGGGGAACTGAAGCTTTCTTT,CASSWNRGTEAFF
.,.,TRBV28,TRBJ2-7,TGTGCCAGCACTCAAGCGAGCGAGCAGTACTTC,CASTQASEQYF
.,TRBD2,TRBV5-1,TRBJ2-3,TGCGCCAGCAGCAAACCTAGCGGGGGTGCCACAGATACGCAGTATTTT,CASSKPSGGATDTQYF
.,.,TRBV5-6,TRBJ1-3,TGTGCCAGCAGCTTGGGACCTGAATTTGGAAACACCATATATTTT,CASSLGPEFGNTIYF
few,.,TRBV7-9,TRBJ2-3,TGTGCCAGCAGCCGGGGTAAGGGGCCGGAGGCGGCAGATACGCAGTATTTT,CASSRGKGPEAADTQYF
.,TRBD2,TRBV7-9,TRBJ2-1,TGTGCCAGCAGCTTAGAGGCGGGAGGGCCTAGGAGCTCCTACAATGAGCAGTTCTTC,CASSLEAGGPRSSYNEQFF
.,.,TRBV19,TRBJ1-5,TGTGCCAGTAAGGACAGCCCAAGCAATCAGCCCCAGCATTTT,CASKDSPSNQPQHF
.,.,TRBV27,TRBJ2-7,TGTGCCAGCAGTACATACAGGGCCTACGAGCAGTACTTC,CASSTYRAYEQYF
few,.,TRBV11-1,TRBJ2-7,TGTGCCAGCAGCTTAGGCAGGGCCTCACTCGAGCAGTACTTC,CASSLGRASLEQYF
.,.,TRBV11-3,TRBJ2-7,TGTGCCAGCAGCTTAGGGAGAAACAGTAAGCAGTACTTC,CASSLGRNSKQYF
.,TRBD2,TRBV7-3,TRBJ2-7,TGTGCCAGCAGCTTAGCCAGCGGGGGAAGCTCCTACGAGCAGTACTTC,CASSLASGGSSYEQYF
.,.,TRBV19,TRBJ1-2,TGTGCCAGTAGTATCTTCGGACAGCTTTATGGCTACACCTTC,CASSIFGQLYGYTF
.,.,TRBV10-2,TRBJ2-3,TGCGCCAGCTCGGGACAGCGGGCAGGTCCAGATACGCAGTATTTT,CASSGQRAGPDTQYF
.,.,TRBV5-1,TRBJ1-5,TGCGCCAGCAGCTTGTTGGGGGGGGATCAGCCCCAGCATTTT,CASSLLGGDQPQHF
.,.,TRBV5-1,TRBJ2-3,TGCGCCAGCAGCTTGGCCTGGGTCGAGGGGAAGTGGGGCACAGATACGCAGTATTTT,CASSLAWVEGKWGTDTQYF
few,.,TRBV6-5,TRBJ1-2,TGTGCCAGCAGTTACTCAGCCGGAACTGGCTACACCTTC,CASSYSAGTGYTF